Below, one T cell receptor (beta chain) is given with its context. Its antigen is undetermined. Treatment: oral pan-JAK inhibitor, 5-10 mg twice daily. Specimens obtained from alopecia areata patients comprised lesional scalp punch biopsies and peripheral blood. These data belong to a study of CD8+ T cells in alopecia areata. About the research overall: The authors scored treated patients' severity by affected scalp percentage. General observations from the study: During tofacitinib treatment, many expanded lesional clones remained in scalp and blood.

The CDR3 extends over 14 amino acids. V lost 1 base and J lost 1, with 7 bases in between. Germline V gene data show CDR1 as MNHNS and CDR2 as SASEGT. cDNA prepared by RNA extraction and subsequent reverse transcription served as the template for sequencing. Using immunoSEQ multiplex PCR, the repertoire was profiled, and TCRdb retains in-frame clones only, with some absent. The sample consists of about 13,000 clones, around 63% of them appearing once. The V call is TRBV6-1, the J call TRBJ2-5; D not certain. The source of this sequence is a human donor with alopecia areata. The sequenced sample was skin, obtained at week 4, from a patient treated with tofacitinib. CDR3 nucleotide sequence: TGTGCCAGCAGTGAAGTTTCGGCCCAAGAGACCCAGTACTTC. It codes for CASSEVSAQETQYF.